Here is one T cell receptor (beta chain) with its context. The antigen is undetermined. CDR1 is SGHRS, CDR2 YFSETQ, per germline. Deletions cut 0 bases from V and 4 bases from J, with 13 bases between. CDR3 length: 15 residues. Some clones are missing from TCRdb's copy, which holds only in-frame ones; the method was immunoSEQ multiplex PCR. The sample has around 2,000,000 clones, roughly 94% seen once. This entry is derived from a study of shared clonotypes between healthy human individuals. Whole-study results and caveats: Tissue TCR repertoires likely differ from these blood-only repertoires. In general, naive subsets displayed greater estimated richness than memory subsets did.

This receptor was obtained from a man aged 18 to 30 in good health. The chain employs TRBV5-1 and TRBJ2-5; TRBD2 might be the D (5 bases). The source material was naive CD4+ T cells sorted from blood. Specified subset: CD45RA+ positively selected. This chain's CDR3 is CASSLGTLVRETQYF. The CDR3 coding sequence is TGCGCCAGCAGCTTGGGAACACTAGTGCGAGAGACCCAGTACTTC.